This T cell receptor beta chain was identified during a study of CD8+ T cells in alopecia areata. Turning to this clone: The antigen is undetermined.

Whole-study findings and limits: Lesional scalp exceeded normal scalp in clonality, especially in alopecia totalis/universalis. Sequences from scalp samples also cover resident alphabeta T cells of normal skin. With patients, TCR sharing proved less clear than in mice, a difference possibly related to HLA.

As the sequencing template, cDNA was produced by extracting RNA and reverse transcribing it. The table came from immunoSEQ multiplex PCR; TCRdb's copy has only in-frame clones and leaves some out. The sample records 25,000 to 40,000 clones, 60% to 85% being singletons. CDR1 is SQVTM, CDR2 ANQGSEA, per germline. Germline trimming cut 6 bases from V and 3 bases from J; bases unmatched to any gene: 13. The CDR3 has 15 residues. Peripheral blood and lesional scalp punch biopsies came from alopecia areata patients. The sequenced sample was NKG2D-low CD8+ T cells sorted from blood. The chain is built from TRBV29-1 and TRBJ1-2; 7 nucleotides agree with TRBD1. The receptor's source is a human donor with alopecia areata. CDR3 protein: CSVVGEEGAYYGYTF. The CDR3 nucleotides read TGCAGCGTCGTGGGGGAGGAGGGGGCCTACTATGGCTACACCTTC.